The T cell receptor beta chain under discussion was sequenced for a study of blood T cells in healthy people across ages. Study outcomes and limitations: A greater number of naive CD4+ cells and higher diversity distinguished long-lived donors from aged donors.

PBMCs, at least 6 million per sample, were isolated. For the second PCR, which ran for roughly 7 to 11 cycles, a sample-barcoded 5' primer and a J-beta primer mix were used. Each TCR beta cDNA got a 12-nucleotide random molecular identifier. TCRdb reanalysed the 5' RACE reads using MiXCR and keeps one entry per CDR3 protein. The sample holds fewer than 700,000 distinct CDR3 sequences; 45% to 55% are singletons and the top ten take around 24%. This clonotype was seen only a few times. What it binds is not known. Germline CDR1 SGHTA, CDR2 FQGNSA. The CDR3 contains 16 residues. The V end lost 0 bases, the J end lost 9 bases, and 15 bases lay between the germline ends.

The sample was blood. The clonotype originates from a man older than 75 in good health. The genes are TRBV7-2 and TRBJ1-6; D remains ambiguous. CDR3 region: CASSLAPQRAGSPLHF. The DNA of the CDR3 is TGTGCCAGCAGCTTAGCGCCCCAAAGGGCGGGTTCACCCCTCCACTTT.